The entry below gives a single T cell receptor (beta chain) sequence along with its context. Antigen specificity is unknown. The record originates from a study of T cell responses to AZD1222 COVID-19 vaccine. General observations from the study: Spike-specific TCR breadth and depth went up after people got two AZD1222 doses.

TCRdb's table, derived via immunoSEQ multiplex PCR, lists solely in-frame clones and lacks some. The sample holds about 150,000 clones, about 91% seen once. The TCR originated in an adult in good health. The input for sequencing was peripheral blood, taken on day 0 of MenACWY control vaccination.

The CDR3 protein is CASSLVVDKTTDTQYF. DNA for the CDR3: TGTGCCAGCAGCTTGGTCGTTGACAAGACCACAGATACGCAGTATTTT. The V and J genes are TRBV5-6 and TRBJ2-3; no definite D call. This CDR3 region has 16 residues. V lost 0 bases and J 2 bases, leaving 13 bases between the germline ends. From germline, CDR1 is SGHDT and CDR2 YYEEEE.